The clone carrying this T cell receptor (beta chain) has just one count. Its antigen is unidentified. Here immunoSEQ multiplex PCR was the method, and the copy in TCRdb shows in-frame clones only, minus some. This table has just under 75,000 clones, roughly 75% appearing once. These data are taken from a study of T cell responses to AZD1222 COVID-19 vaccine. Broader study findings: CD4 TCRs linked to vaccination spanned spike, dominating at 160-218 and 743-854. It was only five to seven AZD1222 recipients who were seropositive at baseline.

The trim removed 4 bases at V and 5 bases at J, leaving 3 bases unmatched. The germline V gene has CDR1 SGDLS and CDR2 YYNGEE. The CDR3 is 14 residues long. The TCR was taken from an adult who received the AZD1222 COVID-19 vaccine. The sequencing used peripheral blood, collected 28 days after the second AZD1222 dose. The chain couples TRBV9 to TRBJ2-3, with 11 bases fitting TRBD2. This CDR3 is CASSPTSGGDTQYF. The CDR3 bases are TGTGCCAGCAGCCCTACTAGCGGGGGAGATACGCAGTATTTT.